Below are 30 T cell receptor beta chains sequenced from a single sample in a study of identical twins. TCRdb itself ran the 5' RACE reads through MiXCR, one entry per CDR3 protein. The table shows 450,000 or so distinct CDR3 sequences, with 14% occurring only once. The same specimen was also included in a second study, on yellow fever vaccine responses in identical twins.

Material for sequencing was CD4+ T cells sorted from blood. These receptors were taken from a woman aged 18-29 years in good health.

This chain joins TRBV5-4 and TRBJ2-1, with D possibly being TRBD1 or TRBD2 (6 bases each). The germline V gene encodes CDR1 SGHNT and CDR2 YYREEE (reference sequence). The CDR3 contains 14 residues. V lost 3 bases and J 4 bases, leaving 11 bases between the germline ends. Here the CDR3 reads CASSSLGGYNEQFF. In nucleotides, the CDR3 is TGTGCCAGCAGCTCCCTAGGGGGGTACAATGAGCAGTTCTTC.

This clonotype was seen repeatedly, ten times or more. This rearrangement joins TRBV7-2 to TRBJ2-1, with unresolved D. CDR1 is SGHTA, CDR2 FQGNSA, per germline. This CDR3 has 15 residues. Trimming pared 10 bases from V and 0 bases from J, leaving 16 bases between. This chain's CDR3 is CATKLAESSYNEQFF. The CDR3 DNA reads as TGTGCCACCAAACTTGCGGAGAGCTCCTACAATGAGCAGTTCTTC. Supplemented by reference TRBV7-2 and TRBJ2-1, the full variable domain reads GAGVSQSPSNKVTEKGKDVELRCDPISGHTALYWYRQSLGQGLEFLIYFQGNSAPDKSGLPSDRFSAERTGGSVSTLTIQRTQQEDSAVYLCATKLAESSYNEQFFGPGTRLTVL.

This clonotype was counted only a few times. This chain uses TRBV7-2 with TRBJ2-3; possibly TRBD1 for D (5 bases). Deletions cut 4 bases from V and 4 bases from J, with 12 bases between. CDR3 length: 14 amino acids. The germline V gene encodes CDR1 SGHTA and CDR2 FQGNSA. This CDR3 reads CASSSDRRADTQYF. CDR3 coding DNA: TGTGCCAGCAGCTCAGACCGCAGGGCAGATACGCAGTATTTT.

There are a few counts of this clonotype. The chain uses TRBV11-1 and TRBJ2-5, with 11 bases fitting TRBD2. This CDR3 has 18 amino acids. Per the germline V gene, CDR1 is SGHAT and CDR2 is FQDESV (reference sequence). V was pared by 1 base and J by 2 bases, with 9 bases of the junction left unmatched. CDR3 in DNA: TGTGCCAGCAGCTTAGGCGCTAGCGGGGGGACCCTTCAAGAGACCCAGTACTTC. Translation: CASSLGASGGTLQETQYF. Filled out from reference TRBV11-1 and TRBJ2-5, the complete variable domain reads EAEVAQSPRYKITEKSQAVAFWCDPISGHATLYWYRQILGQGPELLVQFQDESVVDDSQLPKDRFSAERLKGVDSTLKIQPAELGDSAMYLCASSLGASGGTLQETQYFGPGTRLLVL.

The rearrangement joins TRBV5-1 to TRBJ2-7; possibly TRBD2 for D (5 bases). The germline V and J ends were trimmed by 5 bases and 2 bases, with 17 bases remaining between them. The CDR3 has 15 residues. The germline V gene encodes CDR1 SGHRS and CDR2 YFSETQ. This chain's CDR3 is CASRWNSVGTYEQYF. The CDR3 DNA sequence: TGCGCCAGCAGATGGAATAGCGTGGGTACCTACGAGCAGTACTTC.

At least ten counts were recorded for this clonotype. The chain is built from TRBV5-1 and TRBJ2-7; a possible D gene is TRBD2 (6 bases). This CDR3 region has 16 residues. V shed 0 bases and J shed 4 bases, with 17 bases lying between them. Germline V gene data show CDR1 as SGHRS and CDR2 as YFSETQ. This chain's CDR3 is CASSLAEAGGAYEQYF. In nucleotides, the CDR3 is TGCGCCAGCAGCTTGGCCGAAGCAGGAGGGGCGTACGAGCAGTACTTC.

Only a few counts were recorded for this clonotype. The genes are TRBV5-1 and TRBJ2-7, with D perhaps TRBD2 (5 bases). Germline loops: CDR1 SGHRS, CDR2 YFSETQ. This CDR3 region has 16 residues. Trimming cost V 4 bases and J 5 bases, with 22 bases left between them. DNA of the CDR3: TGCGCCAGCAGCCCCGACCCGAGGGCAGGAGCGCACGAGCAGTACTTC. Its protein product is CASSPDPRAGAHEQYF.

The chain joins TRBV11-3 to TRBJ2-1; 7 nucleotides match TRBD2. V lost 4 bases to trimming and J lost 6 bases; unmatched junction nucleotides: 3. There are 13 residues in the CDR3. CDR1 SGHNT and CDR2 YENEEA come from the germline V gene. The CDR3 sequence is CASSSGGVNEQFF. CDR3 DNA sequence: TGTGCCAGCAGCTCTGGGGGGGTCAATGAGCAGTTCTTC.

This clonotype has only a few counts. The chain is built from TRBV12-3 or TRBV12-4 and TRBJ1-4; 7 nucleotides align to TRBD1. The V segment lost 3 bases and the J segment 8 bases; nucleotides outside the gene matches: 6. This CDR3 spans 14 amino acids. The CDR3 DNA follows: TGTGCCAGCAGTTTGACGCAGGGGGGCGAAAAACTGTTTTTT. As protein: CASSLTQGGEKLFF.

This clonotype appeared a few times. The chain combines TRBV12-3 or TRBV12-4 with TRBJ2-1, with TRBD1 identical over 11 bases. V lost 5 bases, J lost 2 bases, and 5 bases stayed unmatched. This CDR3 has 16 amino acids. The CDR3 DNA reads TGTGCCAGCAGTCTCCGGACAGGGGGCCCCTACAATGAGCAGTTCTTC. The encoded protein is CASSLRTGGPYNEQFF.

In its sample, this clonotype was seen many times. The chain is built from TRBV7-2 and TRBJ2-1; 10 bases align to TRBD1. The trim removed 6 bases at V and 5 bases at J, leaving 13 bases unmatched. Germline CDR1 is SGHTA and CDR2 is FQGNSA. CDR3 size: 17 residues. Here the CDR3 DNA reads TGTGCCAGCAGTCGAGGATGGGGACAGGGGAGTGACAATGAGCAGTTCTTC. Its protein is CASSRGWGQGSDNEQFF.

The chain carries TRBV3-1 and TRBJ2-7, with D unresolved. Between the trimmed V and J ends, which lost 4 bases and 2 bases, there was a span of 12 bases. The CDR3 covers 14 residues. Germline CDR1 reads LGHDT; CDR2 reads YNNKEL (reference sequence). CDR3 in amino acids: CASSRAASPYEQYF. Written as DNA, the CDR3 is TGTGCCAGCAGCCGCGCAGCCTCACCCTACGAGCAGTACTTC.

J is TRBJ2-3 and V is TRBV10-3; 10 bases match TRBD1. Germline-derived CDR1 and CDR2 are ENHRY and SYGVKD. The CDR3 loop spans 18 amino acids. With 0 bases clipped from V and 0 bases from J, the junction kept 6 bases outside the gene matches. In DNA form, the CDR3 reads TGTGCCATCAGTGAGTCTCCCTGGGACAGGGGCAGCACAGATACGCAGTATTTT. Protein: CAISESPWDRGSTDTQYF.

This clonotype was seen a few times. This chain joins TRBV5-4 and TRBJ2-5; 9 positions agree with TRBD1. Germline loops: CDR1 SGHNT, CDR2 YYREEE (reference sequence). J was trimmed by 0 bases and V by 2 bases; bases with no gene match: 5. The CDR3 length is 16 residues. Here the CDR3 reads CASSFRDRANQETQYF. The CDR3 DNA follows: TGTGCCAGCAGCTTCCGGGACAGGGCCAACCAAGAGACCCAGTACTTC.

A few counts support this clonotype. The chain combines TRBV15 with TRBJ1-4; 7 nucleotides line up with TRBD1. V lost 3 bases, J lost 8 bases, and 9 bases stayed unmatched. The V gene's germline CDR1 is LNHNV and CDR2 YYDKDF (reference sequence). The CDR3 length is 15 residues. CDR3 region: CATSRTVTGWEKLFF. The CDR3 DNA sequence: TGTGCCACCAGCAGGACCGTGACAGGGTGGGAAAAACTGTTTTTT.

The chain carries TRBV20-1 and TRBJ2-3; tentatively, D is TRBD1 or TRBD2 (6 bases each). This CDR3 comprises 13 residues. CDR1 is DFQATT, CDR2 SNEGSKA, per germline (reference sequence). Deletions cut 3 bases from V and 3 bases from J, with 10 bases between. CDR3 in amino acids: CSASKGGTDTQYF. The CDR3 DNA reads as TGCAGTGCTAGTAAGGGGGGAACAGATACGCAGTATTTT.

V gene TRBV20-1 combines with J gene TRBJ2-1; 8 positions agree with TRBD2. Per germline, CDR1 DFQATT and CDR2 SNEGSKA (reference sequence). The CDR3 extends over 17 amino acids. Trimming removed 0 bases from V and 2 bases from J; junction bases left unmatched: 9. The CDR3 coding sequence is TGCAGTGCTAGAGATCTGAGGTCGGGGGGGGCCTACAATGAGCAGTTCTTC. It encodes CSARDLRSGGAYNEQFF.

This clonotype occurred many times. This chain connects TRBV6-5 to TRBJ2-3; TRBD2 might be the D (6 bases). The V gene's germline CDR1 is MNHEY and CDR2 SVGAGI. V was clipped by 7 bases and J by 6 bases, with 11 bases between them. There are 12 residues in the CDR3. CDR3: CASNAGLDTQYF. CDR3 in DNA: TGTGCCAGCAATGCGGGACTTGATACGCAGTATTTT.

This clonotype occurred many times. This chain uses TRBV7-9 with TRBJ2-3, with no clear D. The CDR3 consists of 12 residues. Trimming cost V 9 bases and J 0 bases, with 7 bases left between them. The germline V gene has CDR1 SEHNR and CDR2 FQNEAQ (reference sequence). CDR3 in amino acids: CARSSSTDTQYF. The DNA for the CDR3 is TGTGCCAGGTCCTCTAGCACAGATACGCAGTATTTT.

This rearrangement joins TRBV25-1 to TRBJ2-2; 9 bases fit TRBD1. Germline CDR1 reads MGHDK; CDR2 reads SYGVNS. The CDR3 loop spans 15 amino acids. J gave up 6 bases and V 4 bases, and 6 bases lay outside the gene matches. The CDR3 DNA follows: TGTGCCAGCAGTGGCACAGGGGGCGCGGCCGGGGAGCTGTTTTTT. Its protein is CASSGTGGAAGELFF.

The V and J genes are TRBV20-1 and TRBJ2-6; D unclear. Per germline, CDR1 DFQATT and CDR2 SNEGSKA (reference sequence). The CDR3 has 17 residues. Trimming took off 6 bases at V and 4 bases at J, with 22 bases between the two ends. The CDR3 region is CSALSQPRKRGANVLTF. In nucleotides, the CDR3 is TGCAGTGCCCTAAGTCAACCTCGAAAGAGAGGGGCCAACGTCCTGACTTTC.

This clonotype was picked up a small number of times. The genes are TRBV28 and TRBJ2-7; 9 nucleotides match TRBD1. This CDR3 is 15 amino acids long. Germline CDR1 and CDR2: MDHEN and SYDVKM. V lost 6 bases to trimming and J lost 5 bases; unmatched junction nucleotides: 11. In DNA, the CDR3 is TGTGCCAGCAGGCCGCCCGGGACAGGGTCCCACGAGCAGTACTTC. This gives the protein CASRPPGTGSHEQYF.

This clonotype came up a few times. This chain joins TRBV6-5 and TRBJ2-7; the D gene is possibly TRBD2 (6 bases). V gave up 2 bases and J gave up 1 base, with 24 bases separating them. This CDR3 has 19 amino acids. Germline-derived CDR1 and CDR2 are MNHEY and SVGAGI. Here the CDR3 reads CASSYTGGASSADSYEQYF. The DNA of the CDR3 is TGTGCCAGCAGTTACACCGGGGGAGCCTCAAGCGCTGATTCCTACGAGCAGTACTTC.

The rearrangement joins TRBV5-5 to TRBJ2-5; TRBD1 matches at 10 bases. From germline, CDR1 is SGHKS and CDR2 YYEKEE (reference sequence). This CDR3 contains 16 residues. J was trimmed by 5 bases and V by 0 bases; bases with no gene match: 7. The CDR3 reads CASSLVPGQGTETQYF. The CDR3 coding sequence is TGTGCCAGCAGCTTGGTGCCGGGACAGGGGACGGAGACCCAGTACTTC. Filled out from reference TRBV5-5 and TRBJ2-5, the complete variable domain reads DAGVTQSPTHLIKTRGQQVTLRCSPISGHKSVSWYQQVLGQGPQFIFQYYEKEERGRGNFPDRFSARQFPNYSSELNVNALLLGDSALYLCASSLVPGQGTETQYFGPGTRLLVL.

The chain carries TRBV7-8 and TRBJ2-5, with 7 bases that match TRBD1. The CDR3 covers 15 residues. The germline V gene encodes CDR1 SGHVS and CDR2 FQNEAQ. V trimming: 3 bases; J trimming: 4 bases; junction bases outside the gene matches: 8. DNA of the CDR3: TGTGCCAGCAGCTTGTTGAGGGGGCTGGGAGAGACCCAGTACTTC. This codes for CASSLLRGLGETQYF. The whole variable domain, filled in from reference TRBV7-8 and TRBJ2-5, reads GAGVSQSPRYKVAKRGQDVALRCDPISGHVSLFWYQQALGQGPEFLTYFQNEAQLDKSGLPSDRFFAERPEGSVSTLKIQRTQQEDSAVYLCASSLLRGLGETQYFGPGTRLLVL.

This clonotype came up many times. The chain recombines TRBV3-1 with TRBJ2-7, with D possibly TRBD2 on 5 matching bases. The CDR3 runs to 16 residues. Germline CDR1 and CDR2: LGHDT and YNNKEL (reference sequence). Deletions cut 2 bases from V and 2 bases from J, with 16 bases between. Written as DNA, the CDR3 is TGTGCCAGCAGCCAACTGAGGGCCGTTCGCCCCTACGAGCAGTACTTC. It codes for CASSQLRAVRPYEQYF.

Note on this clonotype: At one boundary the junction diverges from the germline segment, which might be a read error. The chain carries TRBV20-1 and TRBJ2-7; 9 nucleotides agree with TRBD1. Per germline, CDR1 DFQATT and CDR2 SNEGSKA (reference sequence). The CDR3 runs 14 residues. As DNA, the CDR3 is TGCAGTGCCAGAGGGACAGGGATCCACTACGAGCAGTACTTC. It translates to CSARGTGIHYEQYF.

This clonotype was seen ten or more times. The V gene is TRBV2, the J gene TRBJ2-2; TRBD1 aligns across 10 bases. J lost 3 bases, V lost 7 bases, and 5 bases had no gene match. Germline V CDR1 and CDR2: SNHLY, FYNNEI. CDR3 length equals 15 residues. CDR3 nucleotides: TGTGCCAGCAACCGGGACAGGGGTGACACCGGGGAGCTGTTTTTT. The encoded protein is CASNRDRGDTGELFF.

The gene calls are TRBV6-1 and TRBJ2-5; the D gene is possibly TRBD2 (6 bases). Trimming removed 7 bases from V and 5 bases from J, with 20 bases in between. The CDR3 totals 15 residues. Germline values: CDR1 MNHNS, CDR2 SASEGT. DNA for the CDR3: TGTGCCAGCACGGTTGATGGGGCTAGCGTCGAGACCCAGTACTTC. It specifies CASTVDGASVETQYF.

The chain combines TRBV3-1 with TRBJ2-3; 12 bases are a match to TRBD1. The ends lost 0 bases at V and 3 bases at J; junction bases unmatched: 4. Germline CDR1 and CDR2: LGHDT and YNNKEL (reference sequence). The CDR3 loop spans 17 amino acids. CDR3 in DNA: TGTGCCAGCAGCCAAGATGGGACAGGGGGCTATACAGATACGCAGTATTTT. Protein product: CASSQDGTGGYTDTQYF.